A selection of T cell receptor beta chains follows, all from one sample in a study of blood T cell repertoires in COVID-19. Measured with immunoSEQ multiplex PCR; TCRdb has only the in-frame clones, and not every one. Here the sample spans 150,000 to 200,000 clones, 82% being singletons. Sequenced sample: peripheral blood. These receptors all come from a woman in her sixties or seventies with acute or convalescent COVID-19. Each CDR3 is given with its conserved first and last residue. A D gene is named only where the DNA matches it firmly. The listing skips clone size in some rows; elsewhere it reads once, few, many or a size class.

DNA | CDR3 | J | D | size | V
TGTGCCAGCAGCGTAGACCGGACAGGGTCGGGCTATGGCTACACCTTC | CASSVDRTGSGYGYTF | TRBJ1-2 | TRBD1 | - | TRBV9
TGTGCCTGGAGCCAGGGGTTATCCTATAATTCACCCCTCCACTTT | CAWSQGLSYNSPLHF | TRBJ1-6 | - | - | TRBV30
TGTGCCACCAGTGATCCTACGGGACTCGACAATGAGCAGTTCTTC | CATSDPTGLDNEQFF | TRBJ2-1 | - | - | TRBV24-1
TGTGCCAGCAGCCCCAGACAGGGGAACATGTATGGCTACACCTTC | CASSPRQGNMYGYTF | TRBJ1-2 | TRBD1 | once | TRBV5-4
TGTGCCAGCAGTGGACAGCTTTTGGAGCAGTACTTC | CASSGQLLEQYF | TRBJ2-7 | - | - | TRBV5-6
TGTGCCAGCAGTGCCAGACAGTCTGGAAACACCATATATTTT | CASSARQSGNTIYF | TRBJ1-3 | - | - | TRBV2
TGTGCCAGCAGCCGATCTAGTGTAGTATATACGCAGTATTTT | CASSRSSVVYTQYF | TRBJ2-3 | - | - | TRBV11-2
TGTGCCAGCAGTTCGGGGATGTATAACTATGGCTACACCTTC | CASSSGMYNYGYTF | TRBJ1-2 | - | once | TRBV6-5
TGTGCCAGCAGCCAAGATGCAGGGGCTGATTCACCCCTCCACTTT | CASSQDAGADSPLHF | TRBJ1-6 | - | - | TRBV4-2
TGTGCCAGCAGTCTCATACCGGGACAGGGGAGACAGAGGGATGGCTACACCTTC | CASSLIPGQGRQRDGYTF | TRBJ1-2 | TRBD1 | - | TRBV28
TGTGCCAGCAGTTCACGGGGGAGGGCGACCGGGGAGCTGTTTTTT | CASSSRGRATGELFF | TRBJ2-2 | TRBD2 | - | TRBV27
TGTGCCAGCAGCCCTACTGCGGATAACTATGGCTACACCTTC | CASSPTADNYGYTF | TRBJ1-2 | - | - | TRBV4-2
TGTGCCAGCAGCTCCAGGGGGATCACTGAAGCTTTCTTT | CASSSRGITEAFF | TRBJ1-1 | TRBD1 | - | TRBV7-2
TGTGCCAGCAGTGTGGAGGGTCAGCCCCTGCATTTT | CASSVEGQPLHF | TRBJ1-5 | - | - | TRBV2
TGTGCCAGCAGGCCAACAGGGGGTCTCTATGGCTACACCTTC | CASRPTGGLYGYTF | TRBJ1-2 | TRBD1 | - | TRBV28
TGTGCCAGCAGTTTGCGGAGCAATCAGCCCCAGCATTTT | CASSLRSNQPQHF | TRBJ1-5 | - | - | TRBV28
TGTGCCAGCAGTCCAGGGGGACAGGGGAACACTGAAGCTTTCTTT | CASSPGGQGNTEAFF | TRBJ1-1 | TRBD1 | few | TRBV28
TGTGCCAGCAGCCCCAGACAGGGGGCGCGGTCTCCCGGGGCCAACGTCCTGACTTTC | CASSPRQGARSPGANVLTF | TRBJ2-6 | TRBD1 | - | TRBV7-2
TGTGCCAGCAGCCGGGGTCCCCAGCAAGGCGAGACCCAGTACTTC | CASSRGPQQGETQYF | TRBJ2-5 | - | - | TRBV11-3
TGTGCCAGCTCACCACCGAAGGGGGCGCCTAATGAAAAACTGTTTTTT | CASSPPKGAPNEKLFF | TRBJ1-4 | TRBD1 | - | TRBV18
TGTGCCACCAGCGTCGACTATACCGGTAATGAGCAGTTCTTC | CATSVDYTGNEQFF | TRBJ2-1 | - | - | TRBV15
TGTGCCAGCAGCCTCTCGGGACAGCCTAATGAAAAACTATTTTTT | CASSLSGQPNEKLFF | TRBJ1-4 | TRBD1 | - | TRBV3-1/TRBV3-2
TGTGCCAGCAGCTTGACAGGCCTTCCGAACACTGAAGCTTTCTTT | CASSLTGLPNTEAFF | TRBJ1-1 | - | - | TRBV7-9
TGTGCCAGTAGTAGCGGGGCCGGAGGGGCTAGTCAGCCCCAGCATTTT | CASSSGAGGASQPQHF | TRBJ1-5 | - | - | TRBV19
TGCAGCGCTTCGGGGCGACAGGGGGCACTGAACACTGAAGCTTTCTTT | CSASGRQGALNTEAFF | TRBJ1-1 | TRBD1 | - | TRBV29-1
TGTGCCACCAGTACACTAGCGGGGGGGCCCTTAAGCACAGATACGCAGTATTTT | CATSTLAGGPLSTDTQYF | TRBJ2-3 | TRBD2 | - | TRBV24-1